The entry below describes one TCR beta chain. These data are taken from a study of blood T cell repertoires in COVID-19. Overall study: From T cells, B-cell-depleted T cells, or PBMCs came the material, which was cDNA or gDNA.

In the authors' methods: Reference gene primer amplification gave nucleated cell count estimates. Profiled with immunoSEQ multiplex PCR; TCRdb holds only in-frame clones, not every one. V, J and clone size derive from that table, while D and trimming were established from the DNA sequence. The repertoire holds about 70,000 clones, with 75% to 85% as singletons. The CDR3 has 16 residues. From germline, CDR1 is SGHTA and CDR2 FQGTGA. Trimming at V came to 5 bases and at J to 5 bases, leaving 12 bases not matched to a gene. Sequencing used peripheral blood. This TCR was sampled from a woman in her sixties or seventies with acute or convalescent COVID-19. The gene calls are TRBV7-3 and TRBJ2-1; 7 bases align to TRBD2. The CDR3 DNA reads TGTGCCAGCAGCCCAGAACCGGGACTACGTAACAATGAGCAGTTCTTC. It specifies CASSPEPGLRNNEQFF.